Shown below are 4 T cell receptor beta chains from a single sample sequenced in a study of T cell responses to AZD1222 COVID-19 vaccine. The method was immunoSEQ multiplex PCR; TCRdb's version includes in-frame clones alone and lacks a portion of them. The table has 100,000 to 150,000 clones, approximately 86% seen once. The sequencing here drew on peripheral blood, taken on day 0 of AZD1222 vaccination. All receptors derive from an adult in good health.

The chain carries TRBV5-1 and TRBJ2-7; D is ambiguous. Germline V CDR1 and CDR2: SGHRS, YFSETQ. The V end lost 0 bases, the J end lost 5 bases, and 12 bases lay between the germline ends. CDR3 length equals 14 residues. The CDR3 bases are TGCGCCAGCAGCTTGGGTTATAACACGAACGAGCAGTACTTC. It yields the protein CASSLGYNTNEQYF.

V gene TRBV30 combines with J gene TRBJ1-1; D uncertain. CDR1 is GTSNPN, CDR2 SVGIG, per germline (reference sequence). The CDR3 covers 11 residues. V was shortened by 0 bases and J by 9 bases, with 8 bases between the two germline ends. CDR3 protein: CAWSVVEQAFF. The DNA of the CDR3 is TGTGCCTGGAGTGTAGTAGAACAAGCTTTCTTT.

CDR3 residues: CASNPPGTGYNEQFF. The CDR3 bases are TGTGCCAGCAACCCTCCCGGGACCGGCTACAATGAGCAGTTCTTC. V gene TRBV28 combines with J gene TRBJ2-1, with D perhaps TRBD1 or TRBD2 (5 bases each). The CDR3 loop spans 15 amino acids. Trimming removed 7 bases from V and 3 bases from J, with 16 bases in between. Per the germline V gene, CDR1 is MDHEN and CDR2 is SYDVKM.

The gene calls are TRBV6-2 or TRBV6-3 and TRBJ1-5, with D possibly TRBD1 on 6 matching bases. V was cut by 1 base and J by 11 bases, with 12 bases left in between. The length of the CDR3 is 13 residues. Looked up from germline, CDR1 is MNHEY and CDR2 is SVGEGT. The CDR3 is CASSYFSRGAQHF. The CDR3 DNA follows: TGTGCCAGCAGTTACTTTTCGAGGGGGGCCCAGCATTTT.